This TCR beta chain was recovered during a study of cytomegalovirus exposure and HLA in healthy donors. Study-wide findings and caveats: Most TCR sequences proved rare, with some public TCRs found in many donors. In vitro confirmation showed three CMV-associated chains to be CMV antigen specific. It was reported that the classifier diagnosed cytomegalovirus status with high specificity and sensitivity in both the original and validation cohorts. The study labeled 150 or so TCR beta chains cytomegalovirus-associated.

Clones were read by immunoSEQ multiplex PCR, and TCRdb kept only the in-frame ones, dropping some. The sample shows 190,000 or so clones, about four fifths of them seen only once. For this clone: Its matching antigen is unknown.

The germline V gene has CDR1 SEHNR and CDR2 FQNEAQ (reference sequence). Between the trimmed V and J ends, which lost 2 bases and 7 bases, there was a span of 14 bases. CDR3 length equals 14 residues. Sequencing was carried out using PBMCs. The chain employs TRBV7-9 and TRBJ1-1; D might be TRBD1 (6 bases). The receptor was derived from a woman between 18 and 30 years old in good health and CMV-seropositive. The CDR3 protein is CASSLSHGGREAFF. For the CDR3, the DNA is TGTGCCAGCAGCTTATCTCACGGGGGGCGTGAAGCTTTCTTT.